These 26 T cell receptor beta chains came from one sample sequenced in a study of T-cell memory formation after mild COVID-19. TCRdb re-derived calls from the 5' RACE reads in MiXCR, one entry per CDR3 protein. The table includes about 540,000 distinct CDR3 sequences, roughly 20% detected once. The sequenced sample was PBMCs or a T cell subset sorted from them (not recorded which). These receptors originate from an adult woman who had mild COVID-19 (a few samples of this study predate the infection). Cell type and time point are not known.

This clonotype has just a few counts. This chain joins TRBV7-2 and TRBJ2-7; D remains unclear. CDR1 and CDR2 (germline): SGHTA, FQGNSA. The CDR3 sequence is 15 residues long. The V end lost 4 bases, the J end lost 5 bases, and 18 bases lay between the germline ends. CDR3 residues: CASSSTILVSHEQYF. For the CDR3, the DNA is TGTGCCAGCAGCTCCACAATATTGGTCAGCCACGAGCAGTACTTC. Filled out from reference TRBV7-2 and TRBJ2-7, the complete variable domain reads GAGVSQSPSNKVTEKGKDVELRCDPISGHTALYWYRQSLGQGLEFLIYFQGNSAPDKSGLPSDRFSAERTGGSVSTLTIQRTQQEDSAVYLCASSSTILVSHEQYFGPGTRLTVT.

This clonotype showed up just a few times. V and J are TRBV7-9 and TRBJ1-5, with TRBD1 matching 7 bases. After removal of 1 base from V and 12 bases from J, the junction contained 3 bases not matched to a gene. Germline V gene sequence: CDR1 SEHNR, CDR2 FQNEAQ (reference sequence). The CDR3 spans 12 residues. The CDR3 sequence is CASSLGGGGQHF. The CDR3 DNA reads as TGTGCCAGCAGCTTAGGAGGGGGCGGCCAGCATTTT.

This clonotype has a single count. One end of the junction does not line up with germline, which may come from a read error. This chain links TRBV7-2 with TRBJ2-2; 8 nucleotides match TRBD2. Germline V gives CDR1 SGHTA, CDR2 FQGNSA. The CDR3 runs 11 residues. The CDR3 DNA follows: TGTGCCAGCAGCGCCGGGGGGGGGCTGTTTTTT. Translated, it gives CASSAGGGLFF. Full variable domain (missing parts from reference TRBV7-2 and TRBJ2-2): GAGVSQSPSNKVTEKGKDVELRCDPISGHTALYWYRQSLGQGLEFLIYFQGNSAPDKSGLPSDRFSAERTGGSVSTLTIQRTQQEDSAVYLCASSAGGGLFFGEGSRLTVL.

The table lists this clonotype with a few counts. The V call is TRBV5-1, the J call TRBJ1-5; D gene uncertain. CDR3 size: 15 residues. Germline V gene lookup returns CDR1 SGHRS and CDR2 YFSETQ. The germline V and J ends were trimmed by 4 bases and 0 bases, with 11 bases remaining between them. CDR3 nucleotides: TGCGCCAGCAGCCCGAGCGGGGTTAGCAATCAGCCCCAGCATTTT. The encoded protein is CASSPSGVSNQPQHF.

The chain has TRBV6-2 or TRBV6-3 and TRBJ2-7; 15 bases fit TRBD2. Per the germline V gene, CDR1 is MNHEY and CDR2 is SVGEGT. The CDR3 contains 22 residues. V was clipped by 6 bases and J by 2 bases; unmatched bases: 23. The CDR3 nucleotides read TGTGCCAGCAGACCAGGACTAGCGGGAGGGCCTCATTTGGTAAGGCCGCCCTACGAGCAGTACTTC. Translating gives CASRPGLAGGPHLVRPPYEQYF.

The CDR3 spells CASGRDSSYEQYF. CDR3 nucleotide sequence: TGTGCCAGCGGGCGGGATAGCTCCTACGAGCAGTACTTC. This sequence joins TRBV3-1 and TRBJ2-7; TRBD2 is a possible D gene (6 bases). The V and J ends lost 8 bases and 0 bases respectively, with 11 bases between them. The length of the CDR3 is 13 residues. Germline loops: CDR1 LGHDT, CDR2 YNNKEL (reference sequence).

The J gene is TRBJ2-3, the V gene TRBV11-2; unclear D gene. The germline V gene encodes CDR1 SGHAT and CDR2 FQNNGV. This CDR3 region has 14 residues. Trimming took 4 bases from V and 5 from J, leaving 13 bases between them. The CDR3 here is CASSSWKGQDTQYF. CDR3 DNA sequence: TGTGCCAGCAGCTCCTGGAAGGGCCAAGATACGCAGTATTTT.

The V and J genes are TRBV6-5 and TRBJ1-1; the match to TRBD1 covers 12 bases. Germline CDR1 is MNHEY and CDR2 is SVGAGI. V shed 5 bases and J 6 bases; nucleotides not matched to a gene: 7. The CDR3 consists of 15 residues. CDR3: CASSRDRGPKSEAFF. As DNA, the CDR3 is TGTGCCAGCAGTCGGGACAGGGGGCCAAAGTCTGAAGCTTTCTTT.

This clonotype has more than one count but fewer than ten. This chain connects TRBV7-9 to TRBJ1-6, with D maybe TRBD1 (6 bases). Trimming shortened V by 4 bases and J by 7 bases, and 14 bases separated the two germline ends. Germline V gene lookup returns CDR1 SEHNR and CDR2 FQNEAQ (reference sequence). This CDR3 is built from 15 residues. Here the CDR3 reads CASSSQGLGNSPLHF. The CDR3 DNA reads TGTGCCAGCAGCTCCCAGGGGTTGGGGAATTCACCCCTCCACTTT.

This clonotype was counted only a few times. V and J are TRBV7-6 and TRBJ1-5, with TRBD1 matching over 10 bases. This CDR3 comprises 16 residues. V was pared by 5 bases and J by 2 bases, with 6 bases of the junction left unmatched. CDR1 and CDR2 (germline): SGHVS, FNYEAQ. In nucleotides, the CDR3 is TGTGCCAGCAGCCGGGACAGGGGCCAAGGCAATCAGCCCCAGCATTTT. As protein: CASSRDRGQGNQPQHF.

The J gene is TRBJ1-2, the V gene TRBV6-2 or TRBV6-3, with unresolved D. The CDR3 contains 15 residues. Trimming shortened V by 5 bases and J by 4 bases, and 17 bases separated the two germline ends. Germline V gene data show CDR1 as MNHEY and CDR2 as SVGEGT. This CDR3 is CASSAYVLGSYGYTF. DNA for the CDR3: TGTGCCAGCAGTGCCTACGTCCTTGGGAGCTATGGCTACACCTTC.

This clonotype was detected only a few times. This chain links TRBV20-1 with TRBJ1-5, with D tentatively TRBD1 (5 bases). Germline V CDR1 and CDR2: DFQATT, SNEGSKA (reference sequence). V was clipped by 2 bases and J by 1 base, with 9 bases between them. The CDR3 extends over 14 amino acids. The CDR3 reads CSARSGASNQPQHF. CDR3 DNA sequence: TGCAGTGCTAGAAGCGGGGCAAGCAATCAGCCCCAGCATTTT.

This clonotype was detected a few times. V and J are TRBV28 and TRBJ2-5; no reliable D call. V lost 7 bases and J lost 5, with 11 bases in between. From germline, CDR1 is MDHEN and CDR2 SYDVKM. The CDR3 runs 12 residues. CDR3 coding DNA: TGTGCCAGCACGAGTTATGGGGAGACCCAGTACTTC. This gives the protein CASTSYGETQYF.

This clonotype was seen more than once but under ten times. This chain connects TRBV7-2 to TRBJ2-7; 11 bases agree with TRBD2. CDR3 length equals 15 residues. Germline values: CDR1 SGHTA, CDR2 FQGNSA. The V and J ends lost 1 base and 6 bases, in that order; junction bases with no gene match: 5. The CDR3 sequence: CASSLDGLAGGEQYF. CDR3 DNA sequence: TGTGCCAGCAGCTTAGATGGCCTAGCGGGGGGCGAGCAGTACTTC.

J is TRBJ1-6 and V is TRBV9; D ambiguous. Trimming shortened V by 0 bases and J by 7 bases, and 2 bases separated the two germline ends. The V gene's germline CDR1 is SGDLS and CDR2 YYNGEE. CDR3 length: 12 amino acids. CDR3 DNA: TGTGCCAGCAGCGTAGAGAATTCACCCCTCCACTTT. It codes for CASSVENSPLHF.

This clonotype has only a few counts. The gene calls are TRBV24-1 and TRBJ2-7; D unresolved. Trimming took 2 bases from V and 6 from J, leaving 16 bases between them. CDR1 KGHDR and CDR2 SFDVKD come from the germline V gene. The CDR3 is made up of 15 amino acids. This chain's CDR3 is CATSDSVLGSREQYF. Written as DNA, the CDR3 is TGTGCCACCAGTGATTCGGTTTTAGGTTCCCGCGAGCAGTACTTC.

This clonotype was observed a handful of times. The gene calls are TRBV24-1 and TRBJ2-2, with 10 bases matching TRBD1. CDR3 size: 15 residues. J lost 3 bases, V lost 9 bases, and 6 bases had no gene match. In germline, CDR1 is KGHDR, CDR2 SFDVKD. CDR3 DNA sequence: TGTGCCACCCGGGACAGGGGAGCGGACACCGGGGAGCTGTTTTTT. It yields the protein CATRDRGADTGELFF.

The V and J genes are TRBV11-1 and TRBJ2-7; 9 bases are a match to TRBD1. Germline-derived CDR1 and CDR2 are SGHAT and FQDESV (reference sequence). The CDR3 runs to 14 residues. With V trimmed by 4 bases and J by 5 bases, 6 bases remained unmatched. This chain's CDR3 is CASSSMDRGDEQYF. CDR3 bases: TGTGCCAGCAGCTCCATGGACAGGGGTGACGAGCAGTACTTC.

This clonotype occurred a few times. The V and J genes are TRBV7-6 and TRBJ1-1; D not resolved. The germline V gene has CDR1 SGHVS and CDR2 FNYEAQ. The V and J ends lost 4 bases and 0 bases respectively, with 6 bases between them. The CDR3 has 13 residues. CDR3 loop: CASSYTVNTEAFF. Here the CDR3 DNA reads TGTGCCAGCAGCTATACAGTGAACACTGAAGCTTTCTTT.

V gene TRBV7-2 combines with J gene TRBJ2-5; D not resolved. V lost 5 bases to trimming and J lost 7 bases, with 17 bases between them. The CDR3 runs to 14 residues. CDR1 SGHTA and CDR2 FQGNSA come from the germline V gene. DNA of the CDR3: TGTGCCAGCAGCCTCGACTTGTTCTTAGGGACCCAGTACTTC. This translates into CASSLDLFLGTQYF.

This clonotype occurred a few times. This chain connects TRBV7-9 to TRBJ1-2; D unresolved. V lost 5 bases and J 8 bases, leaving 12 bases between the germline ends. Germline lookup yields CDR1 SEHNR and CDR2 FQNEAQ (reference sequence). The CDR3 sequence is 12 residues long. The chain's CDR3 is CASSAEVVGYTF. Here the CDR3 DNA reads TGTGCCAGCAGCGCGGAGGTCGTCGGCTACACCTTC.

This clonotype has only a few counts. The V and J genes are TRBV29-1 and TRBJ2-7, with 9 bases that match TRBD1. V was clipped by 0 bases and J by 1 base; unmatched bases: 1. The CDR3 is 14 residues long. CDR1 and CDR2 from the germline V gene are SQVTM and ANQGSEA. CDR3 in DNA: TGCAGCGTTGAAGAGGGGACAGGGTCCTACGAGCAGTACTTC. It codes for CSVEEGTGSYEQYF.

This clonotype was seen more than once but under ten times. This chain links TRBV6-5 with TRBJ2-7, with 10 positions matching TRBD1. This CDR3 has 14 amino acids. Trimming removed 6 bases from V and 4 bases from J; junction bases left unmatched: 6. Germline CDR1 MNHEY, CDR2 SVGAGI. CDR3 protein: CASRTGQGQYEQYF. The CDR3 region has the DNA TGTGCCAGCAGGACGGGACAGGGGCAGTACGAGCAGTACTTC.

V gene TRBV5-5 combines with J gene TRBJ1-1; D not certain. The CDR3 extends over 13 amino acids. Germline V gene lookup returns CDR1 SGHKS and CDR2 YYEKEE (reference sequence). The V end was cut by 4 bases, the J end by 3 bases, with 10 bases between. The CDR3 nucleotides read TGTGCCAGCAGCCCCCTGAGGGACACTGAAGCTTTCTTT. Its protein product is CASSPLRDTEAFF.

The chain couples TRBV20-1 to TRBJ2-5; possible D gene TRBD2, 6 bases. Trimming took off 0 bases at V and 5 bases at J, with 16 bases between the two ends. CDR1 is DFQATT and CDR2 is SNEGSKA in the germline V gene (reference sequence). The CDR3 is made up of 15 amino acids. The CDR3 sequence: CSARDFGEAKETQYF. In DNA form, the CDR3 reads TGCAGTGCTAGAGATTTTGGGGAGGCAAAGGAGACCCAGTACTTC.

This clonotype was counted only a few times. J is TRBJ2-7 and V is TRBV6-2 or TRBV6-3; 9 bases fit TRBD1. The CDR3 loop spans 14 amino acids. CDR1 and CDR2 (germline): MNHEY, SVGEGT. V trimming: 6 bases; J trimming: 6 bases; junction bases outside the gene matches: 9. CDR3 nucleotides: TGTGCCAGCAGGCGCCGGGACAGGGAGATCGAGCAGTACTTC. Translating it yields CASRRRDREIEQYF.